A single T cell receptor beta chain is shown here with its context. Its antigen is unidentified. The sample belongs to a study of blood T cells in healthy people across ages. Whole-study results and caveats: Naive T cell percentage showed a strong correlation with TCR beta diversity. TCR beta diversity, measured per million T cells, fell in a roughly linear way with age.

The sample providers were healthy Caucasian people from Russia, aged about 6 to 95. Every participating donor contributed roughly 10 milliliters of peripheral blood through a draw. Then a second PCR, running roughly 7 to 11 cycles, was carried out with a sample-barcoded 5' primer and a J-beta primer mix. TCRdb recomputed calls from the 5' RACE reads with MiXCR, one row per CDR3 protein. Of about a million distinct CDR3 sequences listed, roughly two fifths are singletons. Between the trimmed V and J ends, which lost 0 bases and 2 bases, there was a span of 14 bases. This CDR3 region has 17 residues. Looked up from germline, CDR1 is LGHNA and CDR2 is YSLEER.

The chain links TRBV4-3 to TRBJ2-1; D may match TRBD1 or TRBD2 (5 bases each). The receptor was isolated from a man aged 18 to 29 in good health. The sequenced sample consisted of blood. CDR3 region: CASSQEVSGQAYNEQFF. For the CDR3, the DNA is TGCGCCAGCAGCCAAGAGGTCAGCGGACAAGCCTACAATGAGCAGTTCTTC.